This T cell receptor beta chain was documented in a study of blood T cell repertoires in COVID-19. Background on the study: Sites in the United States, Italy and Spain provided acute and convalescent COVID-19 samples.

Trimming stripped 6 bases from V and 7 bases from J, with 13 bases between. Germline assignment: CDR1 SGHAT and CDR2 FQNNGV. CDR3 size: 13 residues. Study processing details: Reference gene primer amplification in the assay estimated nucleated cell counts. Sequenced by immunoSEQ multiplex PCR; TCRdb stores in-frame clones only, minus some. That table furnishes V, J and clone size, whereas the DNA furnished D and trimming. The data contain about 300,000 clones, around 83% of them singletons. This TCR was sampled from a woman aged 45-65 years with acute or convalescent COVID-19. This rearrangement joins TRBV11-2 to TRBJ1-5; no clear D gene. Sequencing was done on a sample of peripheral blood. This chain's CDR3 is CASSERGGQPQHF. CDR3 nucleotides: TGTGCCAGCAGTGAGCGGGGAGGGCAGCCCCAGCATTTT.